Detailed here is one T cell receptor (beta chain). What it binds is unknown. This sample was taken from a study of identical twins. Carrying unique molecular identifiers, the cDNA also gained a universal primer site through template switching. TCRdb processed the 5' RACE reads anew with MiXCR; each CDR3 protein has one entry. The sample carries some 1,600,000 distinct CDR3 sequences, 25% to 35% recorded once. Between the trimmed V and J ends, which lost 4 bases and 0 bases, there was a span of 9 bases. The CDR3 totals 14 residues. Germline-derived CDR1 and CDR2 are MNHEY and SVGAGI. General study results and limits: Weaker excess sharing between twins was seen in beta out-of-frame sequences. A lower insertion count was a feature of abundant cord blood beta clonotypes, with no such feature in memory repertoires. Within twin pairs, the out-of-frame alpha sequences they shared showed excess low generation probability.

The specimen sequenced was cord blood. The rearrangement links TRBV6-5 to TRBJ2-5; maybe TRBD1 (6 bases). The receptor's source is a newborn girl in good health. The CDR3 region is CASSWDIYQETQYF. The CDR3 nucleotides are TGTGCCAGCAGTTGGGACATTTACCAAGAGACCCAGTACTTC.